The sequence of this T cell receptor (beta chain) was determined in a study of T-cell reconstitution after alpha-beta-depleted transplantation in children. During its preparation, the TCRbeta library received unique molecular identifiers. MiXCR, applied by TCRdb to the PCR reads, yields one record per CDR3 protein. Counted here are about 980,000 distinct CDR3 sequences, about 26% occurring once; the ten biggest clones make up over 25%. The CDR3 is made up of 13 amino acids. Between the trimmed V and J ends, which lost 3 bases and 4 bases, there was a span of 7 bases. Germline lookup yields CDR1 LNHNV and CDR2 YYDKDF (reference sequence).

The chain links TRBV15 to TRBJ2-4; D unresolved. The sequences come from PBMCs, mostly from graft donor cells, collected 360 days after TCRalphabeta/CD19-depleted stem cell transplant. The receptor comes from a boy in the first two years of life who had a stem cell transplant for SCID, so the T cells may come from the graft donor. The CDR3 sequence is CATSRDGKNIQYF. The CDR3, as DNA: TGTGCCACCAGCAGGGACGGTAAAAACATTCAGTACTTC.